The 10 T cell receptor beta chains below come from one sample, sequenced in a study of CD8+ T cells in alopecia areata. After isolation, RNA underwent reverse transcription to generate cDNA as the sequencing template. Method: immunoSEQ multiplex PCR; TCRdb's copy keeps in-frame clones and lacks some. The sample has about 140,000 clones, around 87% seen once. Specified treatment: oral pan-JAK inhibitor, 5-10 mg twice daily. The specimen was CD8+ T cells sorted from blood, collected at week 4, from a patient treated with tofacitinib. The receptors originated from a human donor with alopecia areata.

The V gene is TRBV7-8, the J gene TRBJ2-4, with D hard to call. This CDR3 has 14 amino acids. V lost 4 bases to trimming and J lost 8 bases, with 15 bases between them. The germline CDR1 and CDR2 sequences are SGHVS and FQNEAQ. DNA of the CDR3: TGTGCCAGCAGCTCCTACAGTGCTCAGGACATTCAGTACTTC. Encoded protein: CASSSYSAQDIQYF.

V and J are TRBV30 and TRBJ1-3, with TRBD1 matching over 7 bases. The J segment lost 2 bases and the V segment lost 1 base, leaving 2 bases of the junction unmatched. The CDR3 spans 14 residues. Germline V gives CDR1 GTSNPN, CDR2 SVGIG (reference sequence). In nucleotides, the CDR3 is TGTGCCTGGAGTGAGGGGGCCGCTGGAAACACCATATATTTT. This gives the protein CAWSEGAAGNTIYF.

The rearrangement joins TRBV30 to TRBJ2-5; tentatively, D is TRBD1 or TRBD2 (5 bases each). The CDR3 runs 16 residues. V was clipped by 1 base and J by 2 bases, with 17 bases between them. Germline CDR1 reads GTSNPN; CDR2 reads SVGIG (reference sequence). The CDR3 DNA reads TGTGCCTGGAGTGCAGGGACGTCCGACCTTCAAGAGACCCAGTACTTC. Translating gives CAWSAGTSDLQETQYF.

V usage is TRBV29-1 and J usage is TRBJ2-2; D may match TRBD1 or TRBD2 (5 bases each). This CDR3 is 16 amino acids long. Trimming took 3 bases from V and 2 from J, leaving 16 bases between them. CDR1 SQVTM and CDR2 ANQGSEA come from the germline V gene. CDR3 bases: TGCAGCGTTGAGGGCCGCAGGGACGGCAACACCGGGGAGCTGTTTTTT. Protein product: CSVEGRRDGNTGELFF.

The sample holds a few counts of this clone. This chain connects TRBV2 to TRBJ2-7; D possibly corresponds to TRBD1 (6 bases). Germline V gene lookup returns CDR1 SNHLY and CDR2 FYNNEI. V was pared by 11 bases and J by 7 bases, with 21 bases between. The CDR3 is 13 amino acids. The CDR3 loop is CAVLLGQMGEQYF. Written as DNA, the CDR3 is TGTGCCGTTCTCCTCGGACAGATGGGGGAGCAGTACTTC.

The V gene is TRBV25-1, the J gene TRBJ2-7; a weak D match, TRBD2 (5 bases). Per the germline V gene, CDR1 is MGHDK and CDR2 is SYGVNS. The CDR3 loop spans 14 amino acids. Between the trimmed V and J ends, which lost 8 bases and 5 bases, there was a span of 19 bases. For the CDR3, the DNA is TGTGCCAGCTCTGCGACGGGGAGTTTGAACGAGCAGTACTTC. This gives the protein CASSATGSLNEQYF.

This clone was seen once. V and J are TRBV6-6 and TRBJ2-1; no firm D call. Germline V CDR1 and CDR2: MNHNY, SVGAGI (reference sequence). Trimming took 4 bases from V and 7 from J, leaving 11 bases between them. This CDR3 contains 13 residues. The CDR3 is CASSWKLDNEQFF. CDR3 sequence (DNA): TGTGCCAGCAGTTGGAAGTTGGATAATGAGCAGTTCTTC.

The genes are TRBV25-1 and TRBJ2-7, with 9 bases lining up with TRBD2. The CDR3 has 15 residues. Losses at the gene ends were 4 bases for V and 0 bases for J; bases not matched to a gene: 4. Per germline, CDR1 MGHDK and CDR2 SYGVNS. CDR3 loop: CASSGREGPSYEQYF. The CDR3 region has the DNA TGTGCCAGCAGTGGGCGGGAGGGCCCCTCCTACGAGCAGTACTTC.

The chain recombines TRBV11-2 with TRBJ2-1, with D uncertain. The CDR3 is made up of 17 amino acids. V was shortened by 1 base and J by 8 bases, with 21 bases between the two germline ends. The germline V gene has CDR1 SGHAT and CDR2 FQNNGV. The CDR3 here is CASSLAPKWVAVDEQFF. CDR3 coding DNA: TGTGCCAGCAGCTTAGCCCCCAAATGGGTAGCTGTGGATGAGCAGTTCTTC.

This clone has only a few counts. At one end the junction does not follow the germline gene, possibly because of a read error. This sequence joins TRBV29-1 and TRBJ2-7, with no clear D. Germline V lookup: CDR1 SQVTM, CDR2 ANQGSEA. This CDR3 is 11 amino acids long. The CDR3 bases are TGCAGCGTTCAAGAACCACACGAGCAGTACTTC. Its protein product is CSVQEPHEQYF.